These T cell receptor beta chains were read from a single sample in a study of T cells in pancreatic ductal adenocarcinoma. Repertoires were generated with immunoSEQ multiplex PCR, while TCRdb's copy carries only in-frame clones and drops some. The data hold tens of thousands of clones, with around nine tenths observed a single time. The sample was PBMCs. Receptors originate from a human donor with pancreatic ductal adenocarcinoma. CDR3s include the opening cysteine and the closing phenylalanine or tryptophan. Fields, in order: V gene, clone size, D gene, J gene, CDR3 DNA, CDR3 protein. D genes are given only for firm matches. Size tells how often a clone was seen (once, few, many) or the class of an expanded clone, and some rows leave it out.

v_call: TRBV7-2; clone_size: NA; d_call: TRBD1; j_call: TRBJ1-4; cdr3_nt: TGTGCCAGCAGCTTAAGGACAGGGTATAATGAAAAACTGTTTTTT; cdr3_aa: CASSLRTGYNEKLFF
v_call: TRBV7-9; clone_size: NA; d_call: NA; j_call: TRBJ1-2; cdr3_nt: TGTGCCAGCAGCTTGGTCCAGGCAGTCTATGGCTACACCTTC; cdr3_aa: CASSLVQAVYGYTF
v_call: TRBV27; clone_size: few; d_call: TRBD2; j_call: TRBJ2-1; cdr3_nt: TGTGCCAGCAGTACCCCGGGACTAGCGGGTGAGCAGTTCTTC; cdr3_aa: CASSTPGLAGEQFF
v_call: TRBV6-5; clone_size: once; d_call: NA; j_call: TRBJ1-4; cdr3_nt: TGTGCCAGCAGAACTACAGGGACGGGAGGTGAAAAACTGTTTTTT; cdr3_aa: CASRTTGTGGEKLFF
v_call: TRBV30; clone_size: NA; d_call: TRBD2; j_call: TRBJ2-3; cdr3_nt: TGTGCCTGGAGTGTACTGGGGACTAGTAAAACAGATACGCAGTATTTT; cdr3_aa: CAWSVLGTSKTDTQYF
v_call: TRBV7-9; clone_size: NA; d_call: NA; j_call: TRBJ2-2; cdr3_nt: TGTGCCAGCAGCTTAGGTGGAAGCGGGGAGCTGTTTTTT; cdr3_aa: CASSLGGSGELFF
v_call: TRBV6-6; clone_size: NA; d_call: NA; j_call: TRBJ1-2; cdr3_nt: TGTGCCGGGGGGCAAAACTATGGCTACACCTTC; cdr3_aa: CAGGQNYGYTF
v_call: TRBV5-4; clone_size: NA; d_call: TRBD1; j_call: TRBJ2-7; cdr3_nt: TGTGCCAGCAGCTTGCCGGGACAGGTATACGAGCAGTACTTC; cdr3_aa: CASSLPGQVYEQYF
v_call: TRBV4-3; clone_size: NA; d_call: NA; j_call: TRBJ2-1; cdr3_nt: TGCGCCAGCAGCCAAGATATTCGGGAGGAGCAGTTCTTC; cdr3_aa: CASSQDIREEQFF
v_call: TRBV4-1; clone_size: NA; d_call: NA; j_call: TRBJ2-4; cdr3_nt: TGCGCCAGCAGCCAAGATTGGGGACTGGTTAAAAACATTCAGTACTTC; cdr3_aa: CASSQDWGLVKNIQYF
v_call: TRBV2; clone_size: NA; d_call: NA; j_call: TRBJ2-2; cdr3_nt: TGTGCCACCCTCTGGGACTTGAACACCGGGGAGCTGTTTTTT; cdr3_aa: CATLWDLNTGELFF
v_call: TRBV19; clone_size: NA; d_call: TRBD2; j_call: TRBJ2-3; cdr3_nt: TGTGCCAGTAGTAGCTGGACTAGCGGGAGCACAGATACGCAGTATTTT; cdr3_aa: CASSSWTSGSTDTQYF
v_call: TRBV9; clone_size: NA; d_call: TRBD2; j_call: TRBJ2-3; cdr3_nt: TGTGCCAGCAGCGTAGCTAGCGGGAGGGCCAGTACAGATACGCAGTATTTT; cdr3_aa: CASSVASGRASTDTQYF
v_call: TRBV18; clone_size: once; d_call: NA; j_call: TRBJ2-3; cdr3_nt: TGTGCCAGCTCACTAAGGGGTAGCGGCCTAGTGGATACGCAGTATTTT; cdr3_aa: CASSLRGSGLVDTQYF
v_call: TRBV11-2; clone_size: NA; d_call: TRBD2; j_call: TRBJ2-3; cdr3_nt: TGTGCCAGCAGCTCCCGGACTAGCGGATTCACAGATACGCAGTATTTT; cdr3_aa: CASSSRTSGFTDTQYF
v_call: TRBV11-1; clone_size: NA; d_call: TRBD2; j_call: TRBJ2-7; cdr3_nt: TGTGCCAGCAGCCGGACTAGCGGGAGCTACGAGCAGTACTTC; cdr3_aa: CASSRTSGSYEQYF
v_call: TRBV18; clone_size: NA; d_call: NA; j_call: TRBJ2-7; cdr3_nt: TGTGCCAGCTCACCACTGGAACAGCTCGAGCAGTACTTC; cdr3_aa: CASSPLEQLEQYF
v_call: TRBV25-1; clone_size: NA; d_call: NA; j_call: TRBJ2-5; cdr3_nt: TGTGCCAGCAGTGAATATTCCCTAGAGGAGGCCCAGTACTTC; cdr3_aa: CASSEYSLEEAQYF
v_call: TRBV6-5; clone_size: once; d_call: TRBD1; j_call: TRBJ1-2; cdr3_nt: TGTGCCAGCACCGGGACAGGGGACTATGGCTACACCTTC; cdr3_aa: CASTGTGDYGYTF
v_call: TRBV4-2; clone_size: NA; d_call: TRBD2; j_call: TRBJ2-2; cdr3_nt: TGTGCCAGCAGCCAAGACACTAGCGGGAGGACCGGGGAGCTGTTTTTT; cdr3_aa: CASSQDTSGRTGELFF
v_call: TRBV27; clone_size: NA; d_call: TRBD1; j_call: TRBJ1-2; cdr3_nt: TGTGCCAGCAGCCCACAGGGGGGTGGCTACACCTTC; cdr3_aa: CASSPQGGGYTF
v_call: TRBV28; clone_size: NA; d_call: NA; j_call: TRBJ2-2; cdr3_nt: TGTGCCAGCAGTAAAGCGGGCCCAACCGGGGAGCTGTTTTTT; cdr3_aa: CASSKAGPTGELFF
v_call: TRBV6-5; clone_size: once; d_call: TRBD1; j_call: TRBJ1-1; cdr3_nt: TGTGCCAGCAGCGGAGAAAGACAGGGAAACACTGAAGCTTTCTTT; cdr3_aa: CASSGERQGNTEAFF
v_call: TRBV7-9; clone_size: NA; d_call: TRBD1; j_call: TRBJ1-1; cdr3_nt: TGTGCCAGCAGCTTAGCCACAGGGGGCACTGAAGCTTTCTTT; cdr3_aa: CASSLATGGTEAFF
v_call: TRBV18; clone_size: few; d_call: TRBD1; j_call: TRBJ2-2; cdr3_nt: TGTGCCAGCTCACACGACAGGGGGCTTCTGAACACCGGGGAGCTGTTTTTT; cdr3_aa: CASSHDRGLLNTGELFF
v_call: TRBV7-2; clone_size: NA; d_call: NA; j_call: TRBJ2-7; cdr3_nt: TGTGCCAGCACCCGTCTGCCAGGGAGCACCTACGAGCAGTACTTC; cdr3_aa: CASTRLPGSTYEQYF
v_call: TRBV2; clone_size: NA; d_call: TRBD2; j_call: TRBJ2-1; cdr3_nt: TGTGCCAACCTCCCAAGACTAGCGGGAGGGGGTTATGAGCAGTTCTTC; cdr3_aa: CANLPRLAGGGYEQFF
v_call: TRBV19; clone_size: once; d_call: NA; j_call: TRBJ2-1; cdr3_nt: TGTGCCAGTACCCATAGTTGGGGCGGGAACAATGAGCAGTTCTTC; cdr3_aa: CASTHSWGGNNEQFF
v_call: TRBV10-3; clone_size: NA; d_call: TRBD1; j_call: TRBJ1-3; cdr3_nt: TGTGCCATCAGTGGGGGACAGGTGTACACCATATATTTT; cdr3_aa: CAISGGQVYTIYF
v_call: TRBV11-1; clone_size: NA; d_call: TRBD2; j_call: TRBJ2-3; cdr3_nt: TGTGCCAGCAGCCCAGGGACTTCCCGGGGGGCAGATACGCAGTATTTT; cdr3_aa: CASSPGTSRGADTQYF
v_call: TRBV9; clone_size: few; d_call: NA; j_call: TRBJ1-1; cdr3_nt: TGTGCCAGCAGCGTAGTATCAGGGAATGCTTTCTTT; cdr3_aa: CASSVVSGNAFF
v_call: TRBV7-2; clone_size: NA; d_call: TRBD2; j_call: TRBJ2-2; cdr3_nt: TGTGCCAGCAGCCCGGGACTAGCGGGAGGATCCGGGGAGCTGTTTTTT; cdr3_aa: CASSPGLAGGSGELFF